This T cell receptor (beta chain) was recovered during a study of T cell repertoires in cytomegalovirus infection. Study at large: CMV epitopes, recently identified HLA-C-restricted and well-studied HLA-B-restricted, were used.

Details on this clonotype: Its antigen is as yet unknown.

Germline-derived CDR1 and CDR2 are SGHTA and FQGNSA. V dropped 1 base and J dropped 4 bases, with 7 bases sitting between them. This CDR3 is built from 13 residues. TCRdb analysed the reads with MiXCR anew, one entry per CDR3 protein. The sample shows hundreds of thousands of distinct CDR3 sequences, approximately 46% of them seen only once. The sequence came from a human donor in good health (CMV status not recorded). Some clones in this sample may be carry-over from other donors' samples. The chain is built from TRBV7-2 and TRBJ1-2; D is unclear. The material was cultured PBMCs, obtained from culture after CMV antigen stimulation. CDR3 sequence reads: CASSLDSFYGYTF. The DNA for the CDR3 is TGTGCCAGCAGCTTAGACAGTTTCTATGGCTACACCTTC.